This T cell receptor (beta chain) was obtained from a study of T cells in Graves' hyperthyroidism and ophthalmopathy. Study-wide results and caveats: A median around six months before onset, the model predicted ophthalmopathy. Ophthalmopathy cases were set apart from stable hyperthyroidism by a 13 V-J model.

Each diagnosis was grounded in clinical symptoms, serum thyroxine and TRAb, thyroid ultrasound, and orbital computed tomography. The sample holds many counts of this clonotype. Its antigen is as yet unknown. J was trimmed by 3 bases and V by 5 bases; bases with no gene match: 15. CDR3 size: 17 residues. The germline CDR1 and CDR2 sequences are SGHVS and FQNEAQ. RNA transcripts served as the template for amplifying TCR beta CDR3 regions. HTBI primers were employed in a first-round RT-PCR of the TCR CDR3. Each CDR3 protein gets one entry after TCRdb re-called the multiplex PCR reads with MiXCR. The sample includes 500,000 or so distinct CDR3 sequences, roughly 15% of them seen just once.

The specimen sequenced was blood. This chain joins TRBV7-8 and TRBJ2-7; 8 bases match TRBD2. The receptor was derived from a woman in her thirties with Graves' ophthalmopathy. The chain's CDR3 is CASSRTSGLVAGYEQYF. The CDR3 DNA reads TGTGCCAGCAGCCGTACGTCGGGACTAGTGGCAGGCTACGAGCAGTACTTC.